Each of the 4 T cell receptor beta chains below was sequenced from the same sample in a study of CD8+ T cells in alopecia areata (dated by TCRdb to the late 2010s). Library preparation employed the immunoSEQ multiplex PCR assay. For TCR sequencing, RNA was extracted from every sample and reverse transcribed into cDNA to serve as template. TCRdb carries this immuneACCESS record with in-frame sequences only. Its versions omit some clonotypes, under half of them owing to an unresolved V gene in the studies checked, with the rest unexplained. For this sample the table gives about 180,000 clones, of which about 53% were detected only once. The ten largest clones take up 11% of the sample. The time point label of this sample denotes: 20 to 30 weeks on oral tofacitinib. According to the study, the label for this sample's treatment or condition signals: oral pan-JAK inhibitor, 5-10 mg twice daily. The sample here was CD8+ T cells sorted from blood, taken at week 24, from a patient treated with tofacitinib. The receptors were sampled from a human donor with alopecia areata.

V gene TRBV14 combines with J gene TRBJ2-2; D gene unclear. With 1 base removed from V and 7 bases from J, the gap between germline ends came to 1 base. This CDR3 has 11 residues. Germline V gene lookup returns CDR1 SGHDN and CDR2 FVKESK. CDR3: CASSQVGELFF. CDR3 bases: TGTGCCAGCAGCCAAGTCGGGGAGCTGTTTTTT.

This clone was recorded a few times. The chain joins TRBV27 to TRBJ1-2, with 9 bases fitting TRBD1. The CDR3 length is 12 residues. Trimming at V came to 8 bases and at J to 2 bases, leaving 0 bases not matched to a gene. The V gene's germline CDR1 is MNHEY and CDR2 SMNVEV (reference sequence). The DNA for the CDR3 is TGTGCCAGCGGACAGGGGAACTATGGCTACACCTTC. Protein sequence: CASGQGNYGYTF.

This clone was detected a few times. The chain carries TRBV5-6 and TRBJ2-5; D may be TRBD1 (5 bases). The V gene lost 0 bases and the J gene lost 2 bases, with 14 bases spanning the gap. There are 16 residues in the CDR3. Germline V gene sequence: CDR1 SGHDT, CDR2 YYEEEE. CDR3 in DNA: TGTGCCAGCAGCTTGGGAGGTTTTGACAGACAAGAGACCCAGTACTTC. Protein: CASSLGGFDRQETQYF.

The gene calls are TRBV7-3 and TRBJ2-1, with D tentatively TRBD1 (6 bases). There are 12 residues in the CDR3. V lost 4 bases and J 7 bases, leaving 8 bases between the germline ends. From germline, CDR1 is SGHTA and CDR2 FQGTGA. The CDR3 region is CASSSRGNEQFF. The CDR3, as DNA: TGTGCCAGCAGCTCCAGGGGTAATGAGCAGTTCTTC.